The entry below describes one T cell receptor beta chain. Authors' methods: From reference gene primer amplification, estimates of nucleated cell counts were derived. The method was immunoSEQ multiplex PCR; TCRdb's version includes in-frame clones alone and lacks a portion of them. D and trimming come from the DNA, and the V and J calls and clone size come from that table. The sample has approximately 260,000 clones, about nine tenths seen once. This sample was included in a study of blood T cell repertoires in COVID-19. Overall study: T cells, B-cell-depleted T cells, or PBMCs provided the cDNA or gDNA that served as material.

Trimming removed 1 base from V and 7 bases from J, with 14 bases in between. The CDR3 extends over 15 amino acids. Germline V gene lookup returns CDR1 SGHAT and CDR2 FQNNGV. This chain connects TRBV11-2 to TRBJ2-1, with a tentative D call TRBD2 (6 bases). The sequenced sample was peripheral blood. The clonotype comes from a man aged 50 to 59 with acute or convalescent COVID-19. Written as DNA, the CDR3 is TGTGCCAGCAGCTTAGGAGGAGGGAAGGGTAATGAGCAGTTCTTC. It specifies CASSLGGGKGNEQFF. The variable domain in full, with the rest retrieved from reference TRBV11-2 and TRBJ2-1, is EAGVAQSPRYKIIEKRQSVAFWCNPISGHATLYWYQQILGQGPKLLIQFQNNGVVDDSQLPKDRFSAERLKGVDSTLKIQPAKLEDSAVYLCASSLGGGKGNEQFFGPGTRLTVL.